These T cell receptor beta chains were read from a single sample in a study of ipilimumab plus nivolumab after autologous stem cell transplantation. The repertoire was sequenced with immunoSEQ multiplex PCR; TCRdb's copy has only in-frame clones and lacks some. This repertoire shows 20,000 to 25,000 clones, 70% to 80% found once; its top ten account for around 20%. The sequenced sample was PBMCs, obtained in a trial of ipilimumab plus nivolumab as post-transplant consolidation. All receptors derive from a male donor with diffuse large B-cell lymphoma. CDR3s include the opening cysteine and the closing phenylalanine or tryptophan. Each record gives: V gene, D gene, J gene, clone size, CDR3 protein, CDR3 DNA. A D gene is named only where the DNA matches it firmly. Rows give clone size only sometimes, using once, few, many, or a class for an expanded clone.

V gene: TRBV9; D gene: TRBD1; J gene: TRBJ2-7; clone size: once; CDR3 protein: CASSQDDRALRNEQYF; CDR3 DNA: TGTGCCAGCAGTCAAGACGACAGGGCGCTGAGGAACGAGCAGTACTTC
V gene: TRBV5-1; D gene: NA; J gene: TRBJ1-1; clone size: NA; CDR3 protein: CASSLVGGGNTEAFF; CDR3 DNA: TGCGCCAGCAGCTTGGTAGGGGGTGGGAACACTGAAGCTTTCTTT
V gene: TRBV18; D gene: NA; J gene: TRBJ2-3; clone size: NA; CDR3 protein: CASSPSTDTQYF; CDR3 DNA: TGTGCCAGCTCACCCAGCACAGATACGCAGTATTTT
V gene: TRBV18; D gene: NA; J gene: TRBJ2-4; clone size: NA; CDR3 protein: CASSPTSGTQAKNIQYF; CDR3 DNA: TGTGCCAGCTCACCAACTTCCGGGACACAGGCCAAAAACATTCAGTACTTC
V gene: TRBV30; D gene: NA; J gene: TRBJ1-1; clone size: NA; CDR3 protein: CAWSVGVNTEAFF; CDR3 DNA: TGTGCCTGGAGTGTAGGGGTGAACACTGAAGCTTTCTTT
V gene: TRBV7-9; D gene: TRBD2; J gene: TRBJ2-5; clone size: NA; CDR3 protein: CASSLASGSETQYF; CDR3 DNA: TGTGCCAGCAGCTTGGCTAGCGGGAGCGAGACCCAGTACTTC
V gene: TRBV7-3; D gene: TRBD2; J gene: TRBJ2-1; clone size: NA; CDR3 protein: CASSSGTSGYNEQFF; CDR3 DNA: TGTGCCAGCAGTTCCGGGACTAGCGGTTACAATGAGCAGTTCTTC
V gene: TRBV29-1; D gene: TRBD2; J gene: TRBJ2-5; clone size: many; CDR3 protein: CRVDGGGTSGGTSQETQYF; CDR3 DNA: TGCCGCGTTGACGGGGGGGGCACTAGCGGGGGGACCAGCCAAGAGACCCAGTACTTC
V gene: TRBV5-4; D gene: TRBD2; J gene: TRBJ2-5; clone size: NA; CDR3 protein: CASSSPLAGGEETQYF; CDR3 DNA: TGTGCCAGCAGCTCGCCACTAGCGGGGGGGGAAGAGACCCAGTACTTC
V gene: TRBV5-4; D gene: TRBD2; J gene: TRBJ2-5; clone size: NA; CDR3 protein: CASSLAGGAMGETQYF; CDR3 DNA: TGTGCCAGCAGCTTGGCCGGGGGGGCTATGGGAGAGACCCAGTACTTC
V gene: TRBV28; D gene: NA; J gene: TRBJ2-1; clone size: NA; CDR3 protein: CASSLRPRSYNEQFF; CDR3 DNA: TGTGCCAGCAGTTTACGCCCTCGCTCCTACAATGAGCAGTTCTTC
V gene: TRBV19; D gene: TRBD1; J gene: TRBJ2-2; clone size: NA; CDR3 protein: CASRGQANTGELFF; CDR3 DNA: TGTGCCAGTAGGGGACAGGCGAACACCGGGGAGCTGTTTTTT